This T cell receptor (beta chain) was identified during a study of T-cell memory formation after mild COVID-19 (TCRdb year 2021). With respect to the entire study: TCR sequence clusters from the two donors were found to be largely donor specific. Two young, previously healthy adult volunteers made up the cohort, one male and one female. Longitudinal TCRalpha and TCRbeta repertoire sequencing tracked T-cell clones expanding and contracting after mild COVID-19 in two donors.

What the work shows at the level of the full study, not this receptor alone: Clones contracting from day 15 to 85 had balanced CD4/CD8 phenotypes, while a second wave expanding from day 15 to 37 was biased towards CD4+. Contracting CD4+ clones appeared mostly in the CM and EM memory subsets, whereas CD8+ clones were enriched in EMRA. The study covered only a couple of mild cases, and larger cohorts including severe cases with pre-infection samples were considered necessary. The second-wave clones that peaked on day 37 were not confirmed to be SARS-CoV-2 specific. Some responding clones were detected in pre-infection memory, suggesting pre-existing cross-reactive memory T cells joined the SARS-CoV-2 response.

PBMCs were isolated by Ficoll-Paque density gradient centrifugation. This clonotype was found a few times. Which antigen it targets is not known. No per-base quality is available; no much larger clone lies one base away. The sequencer listed for this sample is Illumina NovaSeq 6000. TCRalpha and TCRbeta cDNA libraries were built by 5'RACE with constant-segment primers, adding sample barcodes and unique molecular identifiers. RNA was extracted from every sample with Trizol reagent. The libraries were amplified in two PCR steps, and the second step added a second sample barcode and Illumina TruSeq adapters. Sequencing of the libraries was done on an Illumina NovaSeq, producing 2 x 150 bp paired-end reads. The original pipeline was this. Reads were demultiplexed and collapsed into UMI-guided consensus sequences with migec v1.2.7. Using mixcr v2.1.11, UMI consensuses were aligned to TRA and TRB V and J templates and then assembled into clonotypes. Expanded or contracted clonotypes were those called significant by both edgeR and NoisET, with noise models trained on biological replicates. For edgeR calls, a false discovery rate-adjusted p below 0.01 and a log2 fold-change threshold of 1 were applied. As an exploratory analysis of dynamics, PCA with hierarchical clustering was applied to max-normalized trajectories of the 1000 most abundant clonotypes. Separately sequenced CD4+ and CD8+ repertoires were used to assign the CD4 or CD8 phenotype of responding clones. Clones were called with MiXCR by TCRdb after fastp trimmed the public reads at Q25, and only in-frame beta chains were retained. Every CDR3 protein is listed once, alongside the most common genes and DNA of its rows. TCRdb assigned the V and J calls; the authors' analysis was not used. The table for this sample lists about 500,000 distinct CDR3 sequences; around 20% of them were counted only once. Around 12% of the sample is in the top ten clones.

Spanning cysteine to phenylalanine, the CDR3 consists of 12 amino acids. The entry retains the CDR3 DNA only, 36 bases that are in frame from base 1. CDR1 SGHDN and CDR2 FVKESK are derived from the germline V gene. V and J are truncated by 4 bases and 9 bases respectively, leaving an intervening sequence of 13 bases. The TCR sequence derives from an adult woman who had mild COVID-19 (a few samples of this study predate the infection). The sample titles of this study are shuffled in the database, so cell type and time point are left out; the donor was told from shared clones. Recombination linked TRBV14 to TRBJ2-7, with the D call tentatively TRBD1 or TRBD2, each fitting 5 bases. The sample comprised PBMCs or a T cell subset sorted from them (not recorded which). The CDR3 amino acid sequence is: CASSRSGGGQYF. The DNA reads TGTGCCAGCAGCCGCAGTGGTGGGGGGCAGTACTTC.